This is a list of T cell receptor beta chains from one sample in a study of T-cell reconstitution after alpha-beta-depleted transplantation in children. TCRdb re-derived calls from the PCR reads in MiXCR, one entry per CDR3 protein. The sample holds hundreds of thousands of distinct CDR3 sequences, 12% seen once. The sequences come from PBMCs from the stem cell graft donor, collected from the stem cell graft. Every receptor here comes from a human donor who donated a stem cell graft to a child with combined immunodeficiency. The CDR3 runs from the conserved cysteine through the conserved F or W. A D gene is named only where the DNA matches it firmly. The size field is filled for only some rows; it gives once, few, many or a size class.

CDR3aa: CASSQGVTSAGTDTQYF
CDR3nt: TGCGCCAGCAGCCAAGGGGTTACTAGCGCGGGCACAGATACGCAGTATTTT
abundance: -
v_gene: TRBV4-3
d_gene: TRBD2
j_gene: TRBJ2-3

CDR3aa: CSARSGGRYYNEQFF
CDR3nt: TGCAGTGCTAGATCGGGGGGGCGGTACTACAATGAGCAGTTCTTC
abundance: -
v_gene: TRBV20-1
d_gene: TRBD2
j_gene: TRBJ2-1

CDR3aa: CATSGTPGTQYF
CDR3nt: TGTGCCACCAGTGGGACACCGGGTACGCAGTATTTT
abundance: few
v_gene: TRBV24-1
d_gene: -
j_gene: TRBJ2-3

CDR3aa: CASSPRTSVPETQYF
CDR3nt: TGTGCCAGCTCACCTCGGACTAGCGTCCCAGAGACCCAGTACTTC
abundance: few
v_gene: TRBV18
d_gene: TRBD2
j_gene: TRBJ2-5

CDR3aa: CASSPGLAHWEQYF
CDR3nt: TGCGCCAGCAGCCCGGGACTAGCCCACTGGGAGCAGTACTTC
abundance: many
v_gene: TRBV4-3
d_gene: TRBD2
j_gene: TRBJ2-7

CDR3aa: CASSKWDLMNTEAFF
CDR3nt: TGTGCCAGTAGTAAATGGGACCTCATGAACACTGAAGCTTTCTTT
abundance: few
v_gene: TRBV19
d_gene: -
j_gene: TRBJ1-1

CDR3aa: CAWSGGEELFF
CDR3nt: TGTGCCTGGAGTGGAGGGGAGGAGCTGTTTTTT
abundance: many
v_gene: TRBV30
d_gene: -
j_gene: TRBJ2-2

CDR3aa: CASSPRGNEQYF
CDR3nt: TGTGCCAGCAGCCCCCGAGGTAACGAGCAGTACTTC
abundance: -
v_gene: TRBV5-6
d_gene: -
j_gene: TRBJ2-7

CDR3aa: CSARVSVSYNEQFF
CDR3nt: TGCAGTGCTAGAGTCAGTGTCTCCTACAATGAGCAGTTCTTC
abundance: few
v_gene: TRBV20-1
d_gene: -
j_gene: TRBJ2-1

CDR3aa: CAIRPGLGYGTQYF
CDR3nt: TGTGCCATCAGACCGGGACTAGGGTACGGGACCCAGTACTTC
abundance: -
v_gene: TRBV10-3
d_gene: TRBD2
j_gene: TRBJ2-5

CDR3aa: CASRHVSGGQSSYNEQFF
CDR3nt: TGCGCCAGCAGGCATGTATCAGGGGGCCAAAGCTCCTACAATGAGCAGTTCTTC
abundance: -
v_gene: TRBV5-1
d_gene: TRBD1
j_gene: TRBJ2-1

CDR3aa: CSVEGGRGDPYEQYF
CDR3nt: TGCAGCGTTGAAGGGGGCAGGGGAGACCCCTACGAGCAGTACTTC
abundance: -
v_gene: TRBV29-1
d_gene: -
j_gene: TRBJ2-7

CDR3aa: CASSPRLAGGPDTQYF
CDR3nt: TGTGCCAGCAGTCCCAGACTAGCGGGAGGCCCAGATACGCAGTATTTT
abundance: many
v_gene: TRBV7-2
d_gene: TRBD2
j_gene: TRBJ2-3

CDR3aa: CATSDFSTGSIGEQYF
CDR3nt: TGTGCCACCAGTGATTTCTCGACAGGGTCAATCGGCGAGCAGTACTTC
abundance: many
v_gene: TRBV24-1
d_gene: TRBD1
j_gene: TRBJ2-7

CDR3aa: CASSGPGTGGRADTQYF
CDR3nt: TGCGCCAGCAGCGGGCCCGGGACAGGGGGCAGGGCAGATACGCAGTATTTT
abundance: many
v_gene: TRBV5-1
d_gene: TRBD1
j_gene: TRBJ2-3

CDR3aa: CSATLRGKTEAFF
CDR3nt: TGCAGTGCTACACTTAGGGGCAAGACTGAAGCTTTCTTT
abundance: -
v_gene: TRBV20-1
d_gene: -
j_gene: TRBJ1-1

CDR3aa: CASSAEVDTGELFF
CDR3nt: TGTGCCAGCAGCGCCGAGGTGGACACCGGGGAGCTGTTTTTT
abundance: few
v_gene: TRBV12-3/TRBV12-4
d_gene: -
j_gene: TRBJ2-2

CDR3aa: CASSPGTAISTYEQYF
CDR3nt: TGTGCCAGCTCACCAGGGACGGCCATCTCGACCTACGAGCAGTACTTC
abundance: many
v_gene: TRBV18
d_gene: -
j_gene: TRBJ2-7

CDR3aa: CASSLEGSYTYEQYF
CDR3nt: TGTGCCAGCAGCTTAGAAGGCAGCTACACCTACGAGCAGTACTTC
abundance: -
v_gene: TRBV7-2
d_gene: -
j_gene: TRBJ2-7

CDR3aa: CSAGRDLLDEQFF
CDR3nt: TGCAGTGCTGGTCGGGACCTGCTGGATGAGCAGTTCTTC
abundance: many
v_gene: TRBV20-1
d_gene: -
j_gene: TRBJ2-1

CDR3aa: CASSISRWTDTQYF
CDR3nt: TGTGCCAGCAGTATTTCCAGGTGGACAGATACGCAGTATTTT
abundance: -
v_gene: TRBV7-2
d_gene: -
j_gene: TRBJ2-3

CDR3aa: CASTVDGEERDTQYF
CDR3nt: TGTGCCAGCACCGTAGACGGAGAGGAAAGGGATACGCAGTATTTT
abundance: -
v_gene: TRBV12-3/TRBV12-4
d_gene: -
j_gene: TRBJ2-3

CDR3aa: CSVDTSGIYNEQFF
CDR3nt: TGCAGCGTTGATACTAGCGGGATCTACAATGAGCAGTTCTTC
abundance: many
v_gene: TRBV29-1
d_gene: TRBD2
j_gene: TRBJ2-1

CDR3aa: CASSPRGSGGRRETQYF
CDR3nt: TGCGCCAGCAGCCCTCGGGGTAGCGGGGGCCGGCGGGAGACCCAGTACTTC
abundance: -
v_gene: TRBV5-1
d_gene: TRBD2
j_gene: TRBJ2-5

CDR3aa: CASSRTTGELFF
CDR3nt: TGTGCCAGCAGCCGGACCACCGGGGAGCTGTTTTTT
abundance: -
v_gene: TRBV7-9
d_gene: -
j_gene: TRBJ2-2

CDR3aa: CASTGVTWYGPGELFF
CDR3nt: TGTGCCAGCACGGGCGTTACCTGGTATGGCCCCGGGGAGCTGTTTTTT
abundance: many
v_gene: TRBV5-6
d_gene: -
j_gene: TRBJ2-2

CDR3aa: CASRSGARMNEQFF
CDR3nt: TGTGCCAGCAGATCTGGGGCTAGAATGAATGAGCAGTTCTTC
abundance: few
v_gene: TRBV27
d_gene: -
j_gene: TRBJ2-1

CDR3aa: CASSLQDYGYTF
CDR3nt: TGTGCCAGCAGTTTACAAGATTATGGCTACACCTTC
abundance: -
v_gene: TRBV12-3/TRBV12-4
d_gene: -
j_gene: TRBJ1-2

CDR3aa: CASSQAAGAPDTQYF
CDR3nt: TGCGCCAGCAGCCAAGCGGCAGGGGCCCCCGATACGCAGTATTTT
abundance: -
v_gene: TRBV4-3
d_gene: -
j_gene: TRBJ2-3

CDR3aa: CSAMGRSYGFTF
CDR3nt: TGCAGCGCAATGGGACGGAGCTATGGCTTCACCTTC
abundance: -
v_gene: TRBV29-1
d_gene: -
j_gene: TRBJ1-2

CDR3aa: CASSLVGLDEHFF
CDR3nt: TGTGCCAGCAGCTTAGTAGGGCTGGATGAGCATTTCTTC
abundance: -
v_gene: TRBV7-9
d_gene: -
j_gene: TRBJ2-1

CDR3aa: CASRVWRGGVGELFF
CDR3nt: TGTGCCAGCAGGGTCTGGCGGGGGGGGGTCGGGGAGCTGTTTTTT
abundance: -
v_gene: TRBV12-3/TRBV12-4
d_gene: TRBD2
j_gene: TRBJ2-2

CDR3aa: CASTHGYNEQFF
CDR3nt: TGTGCCAGCACCCATGGGTACAATGAGCAGTTCTTC
abundance: many
v_gene: TRBV12-3/TRBV12-4
d_gene: -
j_gene: TRBJ2-1

CDR3aa: CASSLSGTSGRIGGNTGELFF
CDR3nt: TGTGCCAGCAGCTTATCCGGGACTAGCGGGAGAATTGGAGGAAACACCGGGGAGCTGTTTTTT
abundance: -
v_gene: TRBV11-3
d_gene: TRBD2
j_gene: TRBJ2-2

CDR3aa: CASSHGRPGYYNEQFF
CDR3nt: TGTGCCAGCAGCCACGGGAGGCCGGGATACTACAATGAGCAGTTCTTC
abundance: -
v_gene: TRBV11-2
d_gene: TRBD2
j_gene: TRBJ2-1

CDR3aa: CASSAQGAGELFF
CDR3nt: TGTGCCAGCAGCGCCCAGGGAGCGGGGGAGCTGTTTTTT
abundance: -
v_gene: TRBV7-9
d_gene: -
j_gene: TRBJ2-2

CDR3aa: CASSLGGGLETQYF
CDR3nt: TGTGCCAGCAGTTTAGGCGGTGGGTTGGAGACCCAGTACTTC
abundance: many
v_gene: TRBV12-3/TRBV12-4
d_gene: -
j_gene: TRBJ2-5

CDR3aa: CASSLGRGPNTDTQYF
CDR3nt: TGTGCCAGCAGCTTGGGGCGGGGGCCTAACACAGATACGCAGTATTTT
abundance: many
v_gene: TRBV5-6
d_gene: -
j_gene: TRBJ2-3

CDR3aa: CAISSGAGPRDTQYF
CDR3nt: TGTGCCATCAGCTCGGGAGCGGGTCCAAGGGATACGCAGTATTTT
abundance: many
v_gene: TRBV10-3
d_gene: -
j_gene: TRBJ2-3

CDR3aa: CASSLAHRRGLAGSPRDEQFF
CDR3nt: TGTGCCAGCAGCTTAGCGCATAGGCGGGGACTAGCGGGAAGCCCTAGGGATGAGCAGTTCTTC
abundance: many
v_gene: TRBV7-2
d_gene: TRBD2
j_gene: TRBJ2-1

CDR3aa: CASSLGQTQPQHF
CDR3nt: TGTGCCAGCAGTTTGGGGCAGACTCAGCCCCAGCATTTT
abundance: many
v_gene: TRBV12-3/TRBV12-4
d_gene: -
j_gene: TRBJ1-5

CDR3aa: CASSIVAVGNQPQHF
CDR3nt: TGTGCCAGTAGTATAGTAGCCGTCGGCAATCAGCCCCAGCATTTT
abundance: few
v_gene: TRBV19
d_gene: -
j_gene: TRBJ1-5

CDR3aa: CASSLWSGSLGEQFF
CDR3nt: TGTGCCAGCAGCTTGTGGAGCGGGAGTCTAGGAGAGCAGTTCTTC
abundance: -
v_gene: TRBV5-5
d_gene: TRBD2
j_gene: TRBJ2-1

CDR3aa: CASSYLGGYEQFF
CDR3nt: TGTGCCAGCAGCTACCTCGGGGGATATGAGCAGTTCTTC
abundance: few
v_gene: TRBV7-2
d_gene: -
j_gene: TRBJ2-1

CDR3aa: CASSQDLGGYEQYF
CDR3nt: TGCGCCAGCAGCCAAGATCTTGGGGGGTACGAGCAGTACTTC
abundance: -
v_gene: TRBV4-3
d_gene: -
j_gene: TRBJ2-7

CDR3aa: CASSPSAGLGYSGANVLTF
CDR3nt: TGTGCCAGTAGTCCATCTGCAGGGCTAGGGTACTCTGGGGCCAACGTCCTGACTTTC
abundance: few
v_gene: TRBV19
d_gene: -
j_gene: TRBJ2-6

CDR3aa: CASSLGPGNLPQHF
CDR3nt: TGTGCCAGCAGCTTAGGGCCGGGAAATCTGCCCCAGCATTTT
abundance: -
v_gene: TRBV7-8
d_gene: -
j_gene: TRBJ1-5

CDR3aa: CASADRAFYEQYF
CDR3nt: TGTGCCAGCGCGGACAGGGCGTTTTACGAGCAGTACTTC
abundance: many
v_gene: TRBV6-1
d_gene: TRBD1
j_gene: TRBJ2-7

CDR3aa: CAWGHRGGPQGTIYF
CDR3nt: TGTGCCTGGGGGCATCGGGGAGGGCCACAGGGGACCATATATTTT
abundance: -
v_gene: TRBV30
d_gene: TRBD1
j_gene: TRBJ1-3

CDR3aa: CASSFRITDTQYF
CDR3nt: TGTGCCAGCAGCTTCCGAATCACAGATACGCAGTATTTT
abundance: few
v_gene: TRBV7-9
d_gene: -
j_gene: TRBJ2-3

CDR3aa: CSARDLGNTEAFF
CDR3nt: TGCAGTGCTAGAGATCTAGGGAACACTGAAGCTTTCTTT
abundance: -
v_gene: TRBV20-1
d_gene: -
j_gene: TRBJ1-1

CDR3aa: CASSEGTGTGRETQYF
CDR3nt: TGTGCCAGCAGTGAAGGCACCGGGACAGGGCGGGAGACCCAGTACTTC
abundance: few
v_gene: TRBV6-1
d_gene: TRBD1
j_gene: TRBJ2-5

CDR3aa: CASLDRGGYEQYF
CDR3nt: TGTGCCAGCCTGGACAGGGGAGGTTACGAGCAGTACTTC
abundance: -
v_gene: TRBV27
d_gene: TRBD1
j_gene: TRBJ2-7

CDR3aa: CASSLIQGSTDTQYF
CDR3nt: TGTGCCAGCAGTTTAATACAGGGGAGCACAGATACGCAGTATTTT
abundance: -
v_gene: TRBV6-5
d_gene: TRBD1
j_gene: TRBJ2-3

CDR3aa: CSVRTGEETQYF
CDR3nt: TGCAGCGTCAGGACAGGGGAAGAGACCCAGTACTTC
abundance: few
v_gene: TRBV29-1
d_gene: TRBD1
j_gene: TRBJ2-5

CDR3aa: CASSRLAGDGEQFF
CDR3nt: TGTGCCAGCAGTCGACTAGCGGGAGATGGTGAGCAGTTCTTC
abundance: few
v_gene: TRBV7-9
d_gene: TRBD2
j_gene: TRBJ2-1

CDR3aa: CASSLGASGSIAEKQYF
CDR3nt: TGTGCCAGCAGCTTAGGGGCTAGCGGGAGTATAGCAGAAAAGCAGTACTTC
abundance: -
v_gene: TRBV7-9
d_gene: TRBD2
j_gene: TRBJ2-7